This TCR beta chain comes out of a study of blood T cell repertoires in COVID-19. On the study more broadly: Nucleic acid was either cDNA or gDNA, and it came from T cells, B-cell-depleted T cells, or PBMCs.

Here immunoSEQ multiplex PCR was the method, and the copy in TCRdb shows in-frame clones only, minus some. The sample holds approximately 150,000 clones, around four fifths seen once. Those enrolled, adults aged roughly 18 to 90 years, came from around 25 US areas. Two negative PCRs, clearance, or symptom resolution were required of recovered Cohort 3 donors. CDR1 MNHEY and CDR2 SMNVEV come from the germline V gene (reference sequence). CDR3 length equals 14 residues. V shed 4 bases, J shed 4 bases, and the junction held 2 bases outside the gene matches. V gene TRBV27 combines with J gene TRBJ2-3, with TRBD2 matching 10 bases. The clonotype was recovered from a woman in her 50s who had recovered from COVID-19. The sequenced sample consisted of PBMCs or T cells enriched from blood (not recorded which). CDR3 residues: CASSSSGSADTQYF. CDR3 nucleotide sequence: TGTGCCAGCAGTTCTAGCGGGAGTGCAGATACGCAGTATTTT.